These T cell receptor beta chains were read from a single sample in a study of T cell responses to AZD1222 COVID-19 vaccine. The assay was immunoSEQ multiplex PCR, and TCRdb's table has in-frame clones only and misses some. Of roughly 150,000 clones detected, about 90% appear once; the ten largest clones hold approximately 2%. Sequenced here: peripheral blood, sampled on day 0 of AZD1222 vaccination. Receptors were obtained from an adult in good health. Each CDR3 is given with its conserved first and last residue. A D gene is named only where the DNA matches it firmly.

j_call v_call d_call cdr3_nt cdr3_aa
TRBJ1-4 TRBV11-2 NA TGTGCCAGCAGCTTAGAGGTAGGCCGGACGCTGTTTTTT CASSLEVGRTLFF
TRBJ1-1 TRBV5-4 NA TGTGCCAGCAGCTTGGGGGCAGGGGTAGCTGAAGCTTTCTTT CASSLGAGVAEAFF
TRBJ1-1 TRBV29-1 NA TGCAGCGTTGAAGGGCGGAGAACTGAAGCTTTCTTT CSVEGRRTEAFF
TRBJ1-6 TRBV15 NA TGTGCCACCAGTGTCCACAGAGGACGAAATTCACCCCTCCACTTT CATSVHRGRNSPLHF
TRBJ1-5 TRBV6-5 NA TGTGCCACCGGGCGCAATCAGCCCCAGCATTTT CATGRNQPQHF
TRBJ2-2 TRBV3-1/TRBV3-2 NA TGTGCCAGCAGACAGGGACAGAACACCGGGGAGCTGTTTTTT CASRQGQNTGELFF
TRBJ2-3 TRBV27 NA TGTGCCAGCAGCGGGGTATTTGGAAATACGCAGTATTTT CASSGVFGNTQYF
TRBJ2-1 TRBV7-3 TRBD2 TGTGCCAGCAGCTTTGGACTAGCGGGAGAGTCTGAGCAGTTCTTC CASSFGLAGESEQFF
TRBJ2-5 TRBV18 NA TGTGCCAGCTCACCAGAGGGATCAGAGACCCAGTACTTC CASSPEGSETQYF
TRBJ2-7 TRBV25-1 TRBD1 TGTGCCAGCAGTGAATATCAGGACAGGGGCTACGAGCAGTACTTC CASSEYQDRGYEQYF
TRBJ2-5 TRBV30 TRBD1 TGTGCCTGGAGTCATTTGTGGGGACAGGGTGAGACCCAGTACTTC CAWSHLWGQGETQYF